This T cell receptor (beta chain) was identified in a study of Ad26.COV2.S vaccination and SARS-CoV-2 variants. Study results and limitations: The TCR-based breadth and depth measures might underestimate overall T cell responses. Once vaccination had occurred, spike-specific CD8+ and CD4+ T cell responses reportedly showed substantial breadth. It was vaccine recipients, not placebo recipients, who had the higher spike-specific TCR breadth.

The treatment: around 19 received Ad26.COV2.S at low or high dose, single or two shots; several received placebo; per-sample allocation not given. Specimens were obtained on day 63 following the first vaccine or placebo injection. This Boston cohort included adults aged 18-55 years. Assay used: immunoSEQ multiplex PCR; TCRdb lists only in-frame clones, some missing. This table holds hundreds of thousands of clones, about nine tenths found once. V shed 3 bases and J 1 base; nucleotides not matched to a gene: 7. CDR3 size: 16 residues. Per the germline V gene, CDR1 is SGHAT and CDR2 is FQNNGV. A single count supports this clone. The antigen is undetermined.

The V gene is TRBV11-2, the J gene TRBJ1-1, with 8 bases that match TRBD1. The receptor comes from a person aged 18 to 59 who received the Ad26.COV2.S COVID-19 vaccine or a placebo. The sample consisted of peripheral blood, taken in a trial of Ad26.COV2.S vaccine versus placebo. This CDR3 is CASSLGTGQGNTEAFF. The CDR3 DNA sequence: TGTGCCAGCAGCTTGGGGACCGGACAGGGGAACACTGAAGCTTTCTTT.